One and the same sample provided the 6 T cell receptor beta chains below, sequenced in a study of blood T cell repertoires in COVID-19. Some clones are missing from TCRdb's copy, which holds only in-frame ones; the method was immunoSEQ multiplex PCR. The sample has about 200,000 clones, approximately 83% seen once. The sample comprised PBMCs or T cells enriched from blood (not recorded which). Every receptor here comes from a man between 40 and 49 years old who had recovered from COVID-19.

The J gene is TRBJ1-5, the V gene TRBV24-1; possibly TRBD1 for D (6 bases). The CDR3 runs 17 residues. V was cut by 6 bases and J by 2 bases, with 19 bases left in between. In germline, CDR1 is KGHDR, CDR2 SFDVKD. CDR3 sequence (DNA): TGTGCCACCAGTCCCACCGGGGGGGCTGGGGGCAATCAGCCCCAGCATTTT. Protein product: CATSPTGGAGGNQPQHF.

The rearrangement links TRBV5-4 to TRBJ2-3; 13 bases are shared with TRBD2. CDR3 length: 17 amino acids. Trimming removed 3 bases from V and 2 bases from J; junction bases left unmatched: 6. CDR1 SGHNT and CDR2 YYREEE come from the germline V gene (reference sequence). The DNA of the CDR3 is TGTGCCAGCAGCTCTTGGACTAGCGGGAGTAACACAGATACGCAGTATTTT. Its protein product is CASSSWTSGSNTDTQYF.

The chain carries TRBV3-1 (or the pseudogene TRBV3-2) and TRBJ1-2; D may be TRBD1 (6 bases). Trimming removed 4 bases at V and 6 bases at J, with 15 bases between. Germline V gene sequence: CDR1 LGHDT, CDR2 YNNKEL (reference sequence). This CDR3 contains 14 residues. For the CDR3, the DNA is TGTGCCAGCAGCCGATACAGGGAAAACCATGGCTACACCTTC. Amino acids: CASSRYRENHGYTF.

The CDR3 DNA reads as TGTGCCAGCAGTTTATTGGGGGCTCCCTACGAGCAGTACTTC. Protein: CASSLLGAPYEQYF. This chain connects TRBV27 to TRBJ2-7; D is possibly TRBD1 (6 bases). CDR3 length: 14 residues. Trimming removed 1 base from V and 2 bases from J, with 9 bases in between. Germline V gene lookup returns CDR1 MNHEY and CDR2 SMNVEV (reference sequence).

The V call is TRBV3-1 (or the pseudogene TRBV3-2), the J call TRBJ2-2; tentative D call: TRBD2 (6 bases). Trimming pared 1 base from V and 7 bases from J, leaving 13 bases between. In germline, CDR1 is LGHDT, CDR2 YNNKEL (reference sequence). The length of the CDR3 is 15 residues. For the CDR3, the DNA is TGTGCCAGCAGCCAAGGCGGCCTAGCGAACGGGGAGCTGTTTTTT. It encodes CASSQGGLANGELFF.

The V call is TRBV6-5, the J call TRBJ1-6, with a tentative D call TRBD1 (5 bases). V was clipped by 0 bases and J by 5 bases, with 11 bases between them. The CDR3 totals 16 residues. Germline CDR1 and CDR2: MNHEY and SVGAGI. Written as DNA, the CDR3 is TGTGCCAGCAGTTACTCCCCAGGGTGGAATAATTCACCCCTCCACTTT. Translating gives CASSYSPGWNNSPLHF.